The 23 T cell receptor beta chains in this list originate from one sample, sequenced in a study of CD8 T cells in Susac syndrome. RNA, at roughly 0.45 to 1 ug, was reverse transcribed with random hexamers. TCRdb ran MiXCR on the immunoSEQ multiplex PCR reads and lists one entry per CDR3 protein. The table has roughly 150,000 distinct CDR3 sequences, around 95% seen once. The sample comprised CD8+ T cells from PBMCs. These receptors all come from a human donor with multiple sclerosis.

The chain is built from TRBV6-2 or TRBV6-3 and TRBJ2-3; the D is unclear. CDR3 length: 15 amino acids. Between the trimmed V and J ends, which lost 1 base and 6 bases, there was a span of 14 bases. Germline V gene lookup returns CDR1 MNHEY and CDR2 SVGEGT. The chain's CDR3 is CASSYYRAPSDTQYF. In DNA, the CDR3 is TGTGCCAGCAGTTACTATCGGGCCCCATCGGATACGCAGTATTTT.

This chain uses TRBV12-3 or TRBV12-4 with TRBJ2-5; 7 bases are a match to TRBD2. Unmatched junction bases numbered 19, after V lost 5 bases and J lost 7 bases. The CDR3 runs 17 residues. CDR3: CASSLAEGLPFRGTQYF. CDR3 sequence (DNA): TGTGCCAGCAGTCTGGCGGAGGGACTACCCTTCCGTGGGACCCAGTACTTC.

The V and J genes are TRBV29-1 and TRBJ2-3; 8 bases are shared with TRBD1. CDR3 size: 16 residues. V trimming: 1 base; J trimming: 4 bases; junction bases outside the gene matches: 10. Looked up from germline, CDR1 is SQVTM and CDR2 is ANQGSEA. CDR3: CSVEANSDRAADTQYF. DNA for the CDR3: TGCAGCGTTGAAGCAAACTCGGACAGGGCCGCAGATACGCAGTATTTT.

V usage is TRBV20-1 and J usage is TRBJ1-4; the D gene is possibly TRBD1 (6 bases). Trimming took off 2 bases at V and 8 bases at J, with 21 bases between the two ends. Per germline, CDR1 DFQATT and CDR2 SNEGSKA (reference sequence). CDR3 length equals 16 residues. The CDR3 bases are TGCAGTGCTAGAATTGGAGGGGGAGGATTAGCGGAAAAACTGTTTTTT. Translating gives CSARIGGGGLAEKLFF.

The table lists this clonotype with a count of one. The CDR3 nucleotides read TGTGCCAGCAGCCAAGAGTGGGATGAAAAACTGTTTTTT. This gives the protein CASSQEWDEKLFF. The V gene is TRBV3-1, the J gene TRBJ1-4; D not certain. V lost 0 bases and J lost 6, with 5 bases in between. Germline V gene lookup returns CDR1 LGHDT and CDR2 YNNKEL (reference sequence). This CDR3 region has 13 residues.

The table lists this clonotype with a count of one. The chain joins TRBV12-3 or TRBV12-4 to TRBJ2-7; 7 bases agree with TRBD1. The J segment lost 5 bases and the V segment lost 7 bases, leaving 5 bases of the junction unmatched. The CDR3 consists of 12 residues. CDR3 loop: CASTLTGNEQYF. The CDR3 DNA reads TGTGCCAGCACCTTGACAGGGAACGAGCAGTACTTC.

The rearrangement links TRBV29-1 to TRBJ2-6, with 7 bases fitting TRBD2. This CDR3 spans 17 amino acids. The V and J ends lost 4 bases and 3 bases, in that order; junction bases with no gene match: 12. From germline, CDR1 is SQVTM and CDR2 ANQGSEA. DNA of the CDR3: TGCAGCGTTGCCCTGGGGGGGGACCCACGTGGGGCCAACGTCCTGACTTTC. As protein: CSVALGGDPRGANVLTF.

This clonotype was detected only once. The genes are TRBV6-2 or TRBV6-3 and TRBJ2-4; 7 bases align to TRBD1. With V trimmed by 5 bases and J by 0 bases, 13 bases remained unmatched. The CDR3 runs 18 residues. Looked up from germline, CDR1 is MNHEY and CDR2 is SVGEGT. In nucleotides, the CDR3 is TGTGCCAGCAGTCGAACCCGGGACAGACCTCTAGCCAAAAACATTCAGTACTTC. This sequence encodes CASSRTRDRPLAKNIQYF.

The genes are TRBV28 and TRBJ2-3; perhaps TRBD1 as D (5 bases). Trimming stripped 7 bases from V and 6 bases from J, with 11 bases between. This CDR3 spans 12 amino acids. Germline V CDR1 and CDR2: MDHEN, SYDVKM. The CDR3 bases are TGTGCCAGCATGTGGGGCCGGGATACGCAGTATTTT. It codes for CASMWGRDTQYF. Using reference TRBV28 and TRBJ2-3 for the parts outside the CDR3, the full variable domain is DVKVTQSSRYLVKRTGEKVFLECVQDMDHENMFWYRQDPGLGLRLIYFSYDVKMKEKGDIPEGYSVSREKKERFSLILESASTNQTSMYLCASMWGRDTQYFGPGTRLTVL.

J is TRBJ2-1 and V is TRBV12-5; TRBD1 matches at 9 bases. CDR1 LGHNT and CDR2 FRNRAP come from the germline V gene. There are 15 residues in the CDR3. V was pared by 4 bases and J by 10 bases, with 11 bases of the junction left unmatched. The CDR3 bases are TGTGCTAGTGGTTCGCCGGACAGGGGAGGTGGGGAGCAGTTCTTC. It yields the protein CASGSPDRGGGEQFF.

The J gene is TRBJ2-3, the V gene TRBV9; 8 nucleotides agree with TRBD1. Trimming cost V 4 bases and J 5 bases; bases outside gene matches: 21. The CDR3 totals 19 residues. Germline values: CDR1 SGDLS, CDR2 YYNGEE. CDR3: CASSPSGQGPPYTEDTQYF. The CDR3 DNA reads as TGTGCCAGCAGCCCCTCAGGACAGGGCCCTCCCTACACTGAAGATACGCAGTATTTT. The full variable domain, rest sourced from reference TRBV9 and TRBJ2-3, is DSGVTQTPKHLITATGQRVTLRCSPRSGDLSVYWYQQSLDQGLQFLIQYYNGEERAKGNILERFSAQQFPDLHSELNLSSLELGDSALYFCASSPSGQGPPYTEDTQYFGPGTRLTVL.

V is TRBV27 and J is TRBJ1-2; maybe TRBD1 (5 bases). CDR1 and CDR2 (germline): MNHEY, SMNVEV (reference sequence). V lost 3 bases, J lost 8 bases, and 13 bases lay in between. This CDR3 is built from 13 residues. The CDR3 DNA reads TGTGCCAGCAGTTTGGCGGCGGGGGACGGCTACACCTTC. Amino acid sequence: CASSLAAGDGYTF.

The table lists this clonotype with a count of one. The genes are TRBV5-1 and TRBJ2-7, with D hard to call. Germline V gene lookup returns CDR1 SGHRS and CDR2 YFSETQ. V lost 5 bases, J lost 3 bases, and 12 bases lay in between. The length of the CDR3 is 13 residues. Here the CDR3 reads CASSFNTLYEQYF. CDR3 nucleotide sequence: TGCGCCAGCAGTTTTAACACGCTCTACGAGCAGTACTTC. Drawing the rest from reference TRBV5-1 and TRBJ2-7, the complete variable domain is KAGVTQTPRYLIKTRGQQVTLSCSPISGHRSVSWYQQTPGQGLQFLFEYFSETQRNKGNFPGRFSGRQFSNSRSEMNVSTLELGDSALYLCASSFNTLYEQYFGPGTRLTVT.

This sequence joins TRBV27 and TRBJ2-3, with D possibly matching TRBD2 (5 bases). This CDR3 has 14 residues. Trimming pared 3 bases from V and 1 base from J, leaving 8 bases between. Germline values: CDR1 MNHEY, CDR2 SMNVEV (reference sequence). For the CDR3, the DNA is TGTGCCAGCAGTTTGTGGCGGGGCACAGATACGCAGTATTTT. Its translation is CASSLWRGTDTQYF.

This chain uses TRBV6-2 or TRBV6-3 with TRBJ2-5; D is unclear. Germline V gives CDR1 MNHEY, CDR2 SVGEGT. The V end was cut by 6 bases, the J end by 2 bases, with 10 bases between. The CDR3 contains 13 residues. This CDR3 is CASRVAVQETQYF. The CDR3 DNA reads as TGTGCCAGCAGGGTGGCGGTGCAAGAGACCCAGTACTTC.

V is TRBV9 and J is TRBJ1-5; D perhaps matches TRBD1 (6 bases). The germline gives CDR1 SGDLS, CDR2 YYNGEE. There are 15 residues in the CDR3. The V end lost 0 bases, the J end lost 7 bases, and 14 bases lay between the germline ends. Here the CDR3 reads CASSVGGARVQPQHF. CDR3 nucleotides: TGTGCCAGCAGCGTAGGGGGGGCGCGGGTCCAGCCCCAGCATTTT.

As concerns this clonotype: One end of the junction fails to match germline, which may point to a read error. This chain uses TRBV9 with TRBJ1-2; no reliable D call. Germline CDR1 SGDLS, CDR2 YYNGEE. CDR3 length: 8 residues. CDR3: CASSPLDF. As DNA, the CDR3 is TGTGCCAGCAGCCCCCTAGACTTC.

This chain links TRBV9 with TRBJ1-1; D is perhaps TRBD1 (5 bases). The CDR3 covers 15 residues. The V end was cut by 0 bases, the J end by 0 bases, with 9 bases between. CDR1 SGDLS and CDR2 YYNGEE come from the germline V gene. The CDR3: CASSVVRGMNTEAFF. CDR3 nucleotides: TGTGCCAGCAGCGTAGTTCGGGGGATGAACACTGAAGCTTTCTTT.

V usage is TRBV2 and J usage is TRBJ1-2; TRBD1 aligns across 9 bases. CDR3 size: 13 residues. Trimming removed 10 bases from V and 7 bases from J; junction bases left unmatched: 10. The V gene's germline CDR1 is SNHLY and CDR2 FYNNEI. The CDR3 region has the DNA TGTGCCAACATCCGGGACAGGGTAACTGGCTACACCTTC. Translating gives CANIRDRVTGYTF.

The chain joins TRBV5-6 to TRBJ2-1, with D possibly TRBD2 on 5 matching bases. Germline values: CDR1 SGHDT, CDR2 YYEEEE. The CDR3 is made up of 12 amino acids. V was shortened by 6 bases and J by 5 bases, with 9 bases between the two germline ends. In DNA, the CDR3 is TGTGCCAGCACCCTGGGAGACAATGAGCAGTTCTTC. Its translation: CASTLGDNEQFF.

The V call is TRBV6-4, the J call TRBJ1-2, with 7 bases aligning to TRBD1. Germline CDR1 MRHNA, CDR2 SNTAGT. CDR3 length: 16 amino acids. Losses at the gene ends were 2 bases for V and 4 bases for J; bases not matched to a gene: 10. The CDR3, as DNA: TGTGCCAGCAGTGACACGGAGACAGGGTCGAGCTATGGCTACACCTTC. Amino acids: CASSDTETGSSYGYTF.

A single count supports this clonotype. This chain links TRBV6-5 with TRBJ2-1; 10 bases align to TRBD2. Per the germline V gene, CDR1 is MNHEY and CDR2 is SVGAGI. V lost 0 bases and J lost 4; bases outside the gene matches: 6. The length of the CDR3 is 17 residues. CDR3 amino acids: CASSYSPFSGGYNEQFF. The CDR3 coding sequence is TGTGCCAGCAGTTACTCGCCCTTTAGCGGGGGGTACAATGAGCAGTTCTTC.

This chain uses TRBV19 with TRBJ1-5; D gene unclear. This CDR3 is built from 15 residues. The V end lost 3 bases, the J end lost 3 bases, and 12 bases lay between the germline ends. Germline-derived CDR1 and CDR2 are LNHDA and SQIVND (reference sequence). The CDR3 DNA reads as TGTGCCAGTAGTATCTCCCGGGCAGTCAATCAGCCCCAGCATTTT. It is translated as CASSISRAVNQPQHF.